These T cell receptor beta chains were read from a single sample in a study of blood T cells in healthy people across ages. One entry per CDR3 protein results from TCRdb running MiXCR on the 5' RACE reads. The sample shows a few hundred thousand distinct CDR3 sequences, approximately 26% of them seen only once. These sequences were also reported in another study, on T cells of mothers and their children.

The specimen was blood. Every receptor here comes from a boy between 2 and 10 years old in good health. Both conserved end residues are part of each CDR3. A D gene is named only where the DNA matches it firmly. The listing skips clone size in some rows; elsewhere it reads once, few, many or a size class.

abundance,v_gene,j_gene,d_gene,CDR3aa,CDR3nt
many,TRBV30,TRBJ1-4,TRBD1,CAWRRTGTLEKLFF,TGTGCCTGGAGGCGGACAGGGACGCTTGAAAAACTGTTTTTT
few,TRBV5-1,TRBJ2-7,NA,CAGSSPRQAGTYEQYF,TGCGCCGGCAGCTCTCCAAGACAGGCAGGCACCTACGAGCAGTACTTC
NA,TRBV5-1,TRBJ2-1,NA,CASSLGGLDHEQFF,TGCGCCAGCAGCTTGGGGGGACTGGACCATGAGCAGTTCTTC
many,TRBV12-3/TRBV12-4,TRBJ2-1,NA,CASSGYNEQFF,TGTGCCAGCAGTGGGTACAATGAGCAGTTCTTC
NA,TRBV6-5,TRBJ2-1,NA,CASSREAAWNEQFF,TGTGCCAGCAGCCGCGAGGCAGCTTGGAATGAGCAGTTCTTC
many,TRBV5-1,TRBJ1-1,NA,CASSLLTGENTEAFF,TGCGCCAGCAGCCTCCTTACCGGGGAGAACACTGAAGCTTTCTTT
NA,TRBV12-3/TRBV12-4,TRBJ1-2,NA,CASSLVEGGLSPNDYGYTF,TGTGCCAGCAGTTTAGTGGAGGGGGGTCTCTCCCCTAATGACTATGGCTACACCTTC
NA,TRBV6-2/TRBV6-3,TRBJ2-7,TRBD2,CASSFPTSGRKRYEQYF,TGTGCCAGCAGTTTCCCGACTAGCGGGAGGAAGAGATACGAGCAGTACTTC
few,TRBV6-1,TRBJ1-3,NA,CASSPPGSHRSGNTIYF,TGTGCCAGCAGTCCGCCAGGAAGCCACCGGTCTGGAAACACCATATATTTT
NA,TRBV4-1,TRBJ2-3,TRBD2,CASSQGAGVRTDTQYF,TGCGCCAGCAGCCAAGGAGCGGGGGTAAGGACAGATACGCAGTATTTT
NA,TRBV11-2,TRBJ2-7,TRBD2,CAPGSGGPPYEQYF,TGTGCCCCCGGGTCGGGGGGACCTCCCTACGAGCAGTACTTC
few,TRBV29-1,TRBJ1-5,NA,CSVVSNGDQPQHF,TGCAGCGTTGTGAGTAACGGGGATCAGCCCCAGCATTTT
once,TRBV20-1,TRBJ2-4,TRBD1,CSADRGTGDLAKNIQYF,TGCAGTGCTGATCGAGGGACAGGGGATTTAGCCAAAAACATTCAGTACTTC
few,TRBV12-3/TRBV12-4,TRBJ1-1,NA,CASSLSRSEAFF,TGTGCCAGCAGTTTATCCCGGAGTGAAGCTTTCTTT
NA,TRBV3-1,TRBJ2-2,TRBD2,CASSHDGRPLNTGELFF,TGTGCCAGCAGCCACGACGGGAGGCCATTGAACACCGGGGAGCTGTTTTTT
few,TRBV20-1,TRBJ2-5,NA,CSARGGVYQETQYF,TGCAGTGCTAGAGGGGGGGTCTACCAAGAGACCCAGTACTTC
few,TRBV15,TRBJ1-4,TRBD1,CATSTRTGGGEKLFF,TGTGCCACCAGCACCAGGACAGGGGGAGGTGAAAAACTGTTTTTT
NA,TRBV6-6,TRBJ2-3,TRBD2,CASTSGGPSTDTQYF,TGTGCCAGCACTAGCGGGGGGCCCAGCACAGATACGCAGTATTTT
NA,TRBV20-1,TRBJ2-1,TRBD2,CSANRREGTYNEQFF,TGCAGTGCTAATAGGCGGGAGGGAACCTACAATGAGCAGTTCTTC
NA,TRBV12-3/TRBV12-4,TRBJ1-4,NA,CASSFSQGINEKLFF,TGTGCCAGCAGTTTCAGCCAGGGGATTAATGAAAAACTGTTTTTT
few,TRBV7-6,TRBJ1-2,NA,CASSTDRDGIYGYTF,TGTGCCAGCAGCACCGACCGGGACGGGATCTATGGCTACACCTTC
few,TRBV4-3,TRBJ2-5,NA,CASSQDSRSQETQYF,TGCGCCAGCAGCCAAGATTCCAGGAGTCAAGAGACCCAGTACTTC
NA,TRBV24-1,TRBJ2-3,TRBD1,CATKDREDTQYF,TGTGCCACCAAGGACAGGGAAGATACGCAGTATTTT
NA,TRBV6-6,TRBJ2-5,TRBD2,CAGSRGETQYF,TGTGCCGGCTCGCGGGGGGAGACCCAGTACTTC
NA,TRBV7-2,TRBJ1-2,TRBD1,CASSQTDRAYGYTF,TGTGCCAGCAGCCAAACGGACAGGGCCTATGGCTACACCTTC
NA,TRBV20-1,TRBJ1-1,NA,CSASPGPEAFF,TGCAGTGCCAGCCCAGGGCCTGAAGCTTTCTTT
NA,TRBV7-9,TRBJ2-5,TRBD2,CASSGWTSGDETQYF,TGTGCCAGCAGCGGGTGGACTAGCGGGGACGAGACCCAGTACTTC
NA,TRBV5-1,TRBJ2-5,NA,CASSLGQPSETQYF,TGCGCCAGCAGCCTTGGACAGCCGAGCGAGACCCAGTACTTC
few,TRBV5-1,TRBJ2-3,TRBD1,CASSLSRGITDTQYF,TGCGCCAGCAGCTTAAGCAGGGGGATCACAGATACGCAGTATTTT
NA,TRBV11-2,TRBJ2-5,TRBD2,CASSIGTSGGLRETQYF,TGTGCCAGCAGCATTGGGACTAGCGGGGGGTTGAGGGAGACCCAGTACTTC
NA,TRBV7-2,TRBJ1-1,NA,CASSLGRANTEAFF,TGCGCCAGCAGCTTGGGTAGAGCGAACACTGAAGCTTTCTTT
NA,TRBV7-7,TRBJ2-1,TRBD2,CASSLPGLAVINEQFF,TGTGCCAGCAGCTTACCGGGACTAGCGGTAATCAATGAGCAGTTCTTC
NA,TRBV9,TRBJ2-7,NA,CASAGGSHEQYF,TGTGCCAGCGCAGGGGGGTCCCACGAGCAGTACTTC
NA,TRBV5-4,TRBJ2-7,TRBD2,CASSPDGGGPYEQYF,TGTGCCAGCAGCCCCGACGGGGGGGGCCCCTACGAGCAGTACTTC
NA,TRBV29-1,TRBJ2-7,NA,CSVLRESPSYEQYF,TGCAGCGTTCTTCGGGAGTCCCCCTCCTACGAGCAGTACTTC
few,TRBV5-1,TRBJ2-2,NA,CASSLAGASTGELFF,TGCGCCAGCAGCTTGGCAGGGGCCTCCACCGGGGAGCTGTTTTTT
NA,TRBV9,TRBJ1-2,NA,CASSVALGATNYGYTF,TGTGCCAGCAGCGTAGCTCTAGGGGCTACTAACTATGGCTACACCTTC
few,TRBV15,TRBJ2-5,TRBD2,CATSRVEREGETQYF,TGTGCCACCAGCAGAGTTGAGCGGGAAGGGGAGACCCAGTACTTC
few,TRBV5-1,TRBJ2-5,NA,CASSLTTYQETQYF,TGCGCCAGCAGCTTGACTACGTACCAAGAGACCCAGTACTTC
few,TRBV9,TRBJ2-1,TRBD2,CASSVVPAGRYGEQFF,TGTGCCAGCAGCGTAGTTCCAGCGGGGAGGTACGGTGAGCAGTTCTTC
NA,TRBV29-1,TRBJ1-2,NA,CSVGEGYTF,TGCAGCGTTGGAGAAGGCTACACCTTC